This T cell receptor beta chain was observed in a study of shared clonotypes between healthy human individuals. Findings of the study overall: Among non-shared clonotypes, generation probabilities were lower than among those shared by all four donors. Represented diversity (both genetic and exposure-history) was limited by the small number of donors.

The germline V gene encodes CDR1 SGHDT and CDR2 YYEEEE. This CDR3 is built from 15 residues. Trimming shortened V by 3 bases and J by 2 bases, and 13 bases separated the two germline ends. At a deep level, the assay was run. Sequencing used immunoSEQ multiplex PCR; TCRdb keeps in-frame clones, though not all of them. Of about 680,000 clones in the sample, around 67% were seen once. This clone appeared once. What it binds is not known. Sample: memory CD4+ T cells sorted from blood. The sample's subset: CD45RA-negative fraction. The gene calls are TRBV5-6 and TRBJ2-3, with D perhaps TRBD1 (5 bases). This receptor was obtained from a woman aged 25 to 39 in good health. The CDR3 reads CASSSLDRDTDTQYF. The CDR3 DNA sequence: TGTGCCAGCAGCTCTCTCGACAGAGACACAGATACGCAGTATTTT.